These 28 T cell receptor beta chains were all obtained from the same sample, sequenced in a study of OX40 agonist ivuxolimab in advanced cancers. Library generation was performed with the immunoSEQ multiplex PCR assay. TCRdb carries this immuneACCESS record with in-frame sequences only. Its versions omit some clonotypes, under half of them owing to an unresolved V gene in the studies checked, with the rest unexplained. The sample table shows 80,000 to 130,000 clones, and around nine tenths are seen once. The ten largest account for under 0.4% of the sample. The material was CD4+ or CD8+ T cells sorted from blood, obtained in a trial of the OX40 agonist ivuxolimab. These receptors were obtained from an adult with an advanced solid tumor such as melanoma, head and neck, liver or kidney cancer.

The chain links TRBV28 to TRBJ2-3, with TRBD2 matching 8 bases. CDR1 and CDR2 from the germline V gene are MDHEN and SYDVKM. This CDR3 is 13 amino acids long. V gave up 2 bases and J gave up 8 bases; unmatched junction bases: 3. The CDR3 DNA is TGTGCCAGCAGTTTACAGACTAGCGCTACGCAGTATTTT. Protein: CASSLQTSATQYF.

This chain joins TRBV18 and TRBJ2-7; D possibly corresponds to TRBD2 (6 bases). CDR1 is KGHSH, CDR2 LQKENI, per germline. CDR3 length: 14 amino acids. The V gene lost 4 bases and the J gene lost 0 bases, with 10 bases spanning the gap. CDR3 loop: CASSRGLSSYEQYF. The CDR3 DNA reads as TGTGCCAGCTCACGGGGACTGAGCTCCTACGAGCAGTACTTC.

This chain connects TRBV7-2 to TRBJ2-7; D may correspond to TRBD1 or TRBD2 (5 bases each). Per the germline V gene, CDR1 is SGHTA and CDR2 is FQGNSA. V lost 4 bases to trimming and J lost 4 bases, with 20 bases between them. The CDR3 has 16 residues. DNA for the CDR3: TGTGCCAGCAGCTCTAACACCGGGACGGCCACTTACGAGCAGTACTTC. Its protein product is CASSSNTGTATYEQYF.

This chain links TRBV25-1 with TRBJ2-7; maybe TRBD1 (5 bases). This CDR3 has 14 residues. CDR1 is MGHDK and CDR2 is SYGVNS in the germline V gene. V lost 6 bases, J lost 0 bases, and 12 bases lay in between. CDR3 sequence: CASSLLGASYEQYF. In DNA, the CDR3 is TGTGCCAGCAGCCTCCTAGGGGCCTCCTACGAGCAGTACTTC.

V is TRBV28 and J is TRBJ1-2; TRBD1 agrees at 9 bases. CDR1 and CDR2 (germline): MDHEN, SYDVKM. V was pared by 5 bases and J by 3 bases, with 10 bases of the junction left unmatched. This CDR3 has 16 amino acids. CDR3 in amino acids: CASSRITGGRDYGYTF. CDR3 nucleotides: TGTGCCAGCAGTCGGATAACAGGGGGCCGCGACTATGGCTACACCTTC.

The gene calls are TRBV7-2 and TRBJ2-3; 10 bases align to TRBD2. This CDR3 spans 16 amino acids. CDR1 is SGHTA and CDR2 is FQGNSA in the germline V gene. V dropped 4 bases and J dropped 2; count of bases not matched to a gene: 6. CDR3 in amino acids: CASSSRTSGNTDTQYF. The CDR3 DNA reads TGTGCCAGCAGCTCCAGGACTAGCGGAAACACAGATACGCAGTATTTT.

Concerning this clone: The same CDR3 can be traced to other DNA sequences in this sample. V and J are TRBV29-1 and TRBJ2-2; D gene ambiguous. The CDR3 contains 11 residues. Trimming took off 5 bases at V and 1 base at J, with 2 bases between the two ends. CDR1 and CDR2 (germline): SQVTM, ANQGSEA. The CDR3 nucleotides read TGCAGCGTTAGGAACACCGGGGAGCTGTTTTTT. This sequence encodes CSVRNTGELFF.

V gene TRBV7-2 combines with J gene TRBJ1-5, with D perhaps matching TRBD1 (5 bases). V shed 5 bases and J shed 4 bases, with 12 bases lying between them. Germline V lookup: CDR1 SGHTA, CDR2 FQGNSA. The CDR3 totals 14 residues. The chain's CDR3 is CASSLRGGNQPQHF. CDR3 sequence (DNA): TGTGCCAGCAGCCTAAGGGGAGGGAATCAGCCCCAGCATTTT.

This chain joins TRBV2 and TRBJ2-7, with 8 bases that match TRBD1. The V gene end was trimmed by 6 bases and the J gene end by 7 bases; junction bases not matched to a gene: 11. Germline CDR1 SNHLY, CDR2 FYNNEI. CDR3 length: 14 residues. CDR3: CASRAQGAAGEQYF. CDR3 sequence (DNA): TGTGCCAGCAGGGCTCAGGGGGCAGCAGGTGAGCAGTACTTC.

CDR3 loop: CASSLGTSAETQYF. The CDR3 DNA reads TGCGCCAGCAGCTTGGGGACTAGCGCCGAGACCCAGTACTTC. The V and J genes are TRBV5-1 and TRBJ2-5; 9 nucleotides align to TRBD2. Germline loops: CDR1 SGHRS, CDR2 YFSETQ. The CDR3 has 14 residues. J was trimmed by 5 bases and V by 0 bases; bases with no gene match: 2.

The chain carries TRBV18 and TRBJ2-1, with 7 positions matching TRBD2. CDR3 length equals 15 residues. Per germline, CDR1 KGHSH and CDR2 LQKENI. With 2 bases clipped from V and 10 bases from J, the junction kept 11 bases outside the gene matches. As DNA, the CDR3 is TGTGCCAGCTCACCAGGGGGAGGGCCCCGGGCCGAGCAGTTCTTC. The encoded protein is CASSPGGGPRAEQFF. The variable domain in full, completed from reference TRBV18 and TRBJ2-1, reads NAGVMQNPRHLVRRRGQEARLRCSPMKGHSHVYWYRQLPEEGLKFMVYLQKENIIDESGMPKERFSAEFPKEGPSILRIQQVVRGDSAAYFCASSPGGGPRAEQFFGPGTRLTVL.

V gene TRBV18 combines with J gene TRBJ2-2, with TRBD2 as a possible D gene (5 bases). The germline gives CDR1 KGHSH, CDR2 LQKENI. The CDR3 is 15 residues long. Trimming removed 2 bases at V and 4 bases at J, with 11 bases between. The CDR3 loop is CASSPLGELTGELFF. In DNA, the CDR3 is TGTGCCAGCTCACCATTGGGAGAACTCACCGGGGAGCTGTTTTTT.

Worth noting for this clone: Because it lacks the conserved phenylalanine or tryptophan at the end, this CDR3 is likely a read error. The rearrangement uses TRBV5-4 and TRBJ2-4; 7 bases map to TRBD2. Germline V lookup: CDR1 SGHNT, CDR2 YYREEE (reference sequence). V shed 0 bases, J shed 2 bases, and the junction held 5 bases outside the gene matches. The CDR3 covers 16 residues. In nucleotides, the CDR3 is TGTGCCAGCAGCTTGGGTAGCGGGCAGACCAAAAACATTCAGTACCTC. It is translated as CASSLGSGQTKNIQYL.

J is TRBJ2-5 and V is TRBV2; 9 positions agree with TRBD1. V shed 1 base, J shed 4 bases, and the junction held 10 bases outside the gene matches. This CDR3 spans 17 amino acids. Looked up from germline, CDR1 is SNHLY and CDR2 is FYNNEI. The CDR3 nucleotides are TGTGCCAGCAGTGAAGGTTTCGGGACAGGGTCCGGAGAGACCCAGTACTTC. This codes for CASSEGFGTGSGETQYF. Based on the CDR3 plus reference TRBV2 and TRBJ2-5, the full variable domain is EPEVTQTPSHQVTQMGQEVILRCVPISNHLYFYWYRQILGQKVEFLVSFYNNEISEKSEIFDDQFSVERPDGSNFTLKIRSTKLEDSAMYFCASSEGFGTGSGETQYFGPGTRLLVL.

The chain couples TRBV6-1 to TRBJ1-2; possibly TRBD1 for D (5 bases). The V end was cut by 3 bases, the J end by 7 bases, with 9 bases between. The length of the CDR3 is 12 residues. Germline lookup yields CDR1 MNHNS and CDR2 SASEGT. CDR3 sequence: CASSESGFGYTF. CDR3 sequence (DNA): TGTGCCAGCAGTGAGTCAGGGTTTGGCTACACCTTC.

This sequence joins TRBV7-6 and TRBJ2-3; 10 bases align to TRBD2. This CDR3 contains 17 residues. The J segment lost 0 bases and the V segment lost 5 bases, leaving 8 bases of the junction unmatched. Germline V gene data show CDR1 as SGHVS and CDR2 as FNYEAQ. The CDR3 sequence: CASSLRLAGTSTDTQYF. The CDR3 DNA is TGTGCCAGCAGCCTAAGACTAGCGGGCACTAGCACAGATACGCAGTATTTT.

This sequence joins TRBV28 and TRBJ2-5; no firm D call. The ends were cut back, 4 bases at V and 5 bases at J, with 17 bases in the middle. The CDR3 runs to 15 residues. Germline CDR1 reads MDHEN; CDR2 reads SYDVKM. The CDR3 region has the DNA TGTGCCAGCAGTTCCCGGGTGCTGAGCATCGAGACCCAGTACTTC. This encodes CASSSRVLSIETQYF. Full variable domain (remainder filled in from reference TRBV28 and TRBJ2-5): DVKVTQSSRYLVKRTGEKVFLECVQDMDHENMFWYRQDPGLGLRLIYFSYDVKMKEKGDIPEGYSVSREKKERFSLILESASTNQTSMYLCASSSRVLSIETQYFGPGTRLLVL.

The gene calls are TRBV19 and TRBJ2-1; 11 bases align to TRBD2. Losses at the gene ends were 6 bases for V and 10 bases for J; bases not matched to a gene: 8. This CDR3 contains 14 residues. Germline V CDR1 and CDR2: LNHDA, SQIVND (reference sequence). CDR3 amino acids: CASSLAGGLGEQFF. In DNA form, the CDR3 reads TGTGCCAGTAGCCTAGCGGGAGGTCTCGGAGAGCAGTTCTTC.

The rearrangement joins TRBV18 to TRBJ2-7; no reliable D call. The CDR3 extends over 13 amino acids. Trimming pared 5 bases from V and 4 bases from J, leaving 12 bases between. The V gene's germline CDR1 is KGHSH and CDR2 LQKENI. Here the CDR3 reads CASSGAREYEQYF. The CDR3, as DNA: TGTGCCAGCTCAGGCGCCCGCGAGTACGAGCAGTACTTC.

The chain employs TRBV6-6 and TRBJ1-4; no reliable D call. The CDR3 sequence is 11 residues long. V gave up 4 bases and J gave up 6 bases, with 3 bases separating them. Germline V CDR1 and CDR2: MNHNY, SVGAGI (reference sequence). In DNA, the CDR3 is TGTGCCAGCAGTTCGTATGAAAAACTGTTTTTT. Translated: CASSSYEKLFF.

This chain uses TRBV15 with TRBJ2-7, with D possibly TRBD1 on 6 matching bases. CDR1 and CDR2 from the germline V gene are LNHNV and YYDKDF (reference sequence). CDR3 length: 14 amino acids. The V end was cut by 0 bases, the J end by 4 bases, with 10 bases between. The CDR3 reads CATSREQGPYEQYF. CDR3 nucleotides: TGTGCCACCAGCAGAGAACAGGGTCCATACGAGCAGTACTTC.

This clone was detected only a few times. J is TRBJ2-1 and V is TRBV19; 7 bases map to TRBD1. The CDR3 runs to 15 residues. The germline V gene has CDR1 LNHDA and CDR2 SQIVND (reference sequence). Germline trimming cut 7 bases from V and 7 bases from J; bases unmatched to any gene: 13. As DNA, the CDR3 is TGTGCCAGTACCACGGGACAGTGGGTTGGGAATGAGCAGTTCTTC. This sequence encodes CASTTGQWVGNEQFF.

This chain links TRBV29-1 with TRBJ2-5; 7 nucleotides agree with TRBD2. Germline CDR1 and CDR2: SQVTM and ANQGSEA. The CDR3 is 14 amino acids. V was clipped by 4 bases and J by 1 base; unmatched bases: 6. CDR3 DNA: TGCAGCGTTGGTCGGTGGGAGGGCCAAGAGACCCAGTACTTC. It specifies CSVGRWEGQETQYF.

In this sample, this clone turned up once. This chain links TRBV27 with TRBJ1-5, with D hard to call. The CDR3 spans 14 residues. V was cut by 3 bases and J by 4 bases, with 10 bases left in between. Germline CDR1 MNHEY, CDR2 SMNVEV (reference sequence). The CDR3 DNA sequence: TGTGCCAGCAGTTTTGGGCAGCCGAATCAGCCCCAGCATTTT. Protein: CASSFGQPNQPQHF.

The chain is built from TRBV10-3 and TRBJ2-1; TRBD1 agrees at 7 bases. Per germline, CDR1 ENHRY and CDR2 SYGVKD. Trimming removed 8 bases from V and 7 bases from J; junction bases left unmatched: 8. The CDR3 contains 13 residues. The CDR3 loop is CAIGRQGTNEQFF. The CDR3 bases are TGTGCCATCGGCCGACAGGGTACGAATGAGCAGTTCTTC.

The rearrangement uses TRBV5-1 and TRBJ2-5; 7 nucleotides align to TRBD2. Germline trimming cut 1 base from V and 2 bases from J; bases unmatched to any gene: 8. The CDR3 has 16 amino acids. Germline CDR1 SGHRS, CDR2 YFSETQ. For the CDR3, the DNA is TGCGCCAGCAGCTTGAGGTCTAGCGGAAATCAAGAGACCCAGTACTTC. Its translation is CASSLRSSGNQETQYF.

J is TRBJ1-4 and V is TRBV10-2; D remains unclear. The V gene lost 6 bases and the J gene lost 3 bases, with 17 bases spanning the gap. The CDR3 loop spans 16 amino acids. Germline assignment: CDR1 WSHSY and CDR2 SAAADI. DNA for the CDR3: TGCGCCAGCAGGGAAAGGGCTTTCCGGGCTAATGAAAAACTGTTTTTT. It translates to CASRERAFRANEKLFF.

The chain recombines TRBV6-4 with TRBJ1-1; D is uncertain. This CDR3 has 13 amino acids. Trimming shortened V by 4 bases and J by 1 base, and 7 bases separated the two germline ends. Germline CDR1 is MRHNA and CDR2 is SNTAGT. CDR3 loop: CASSAQQNTEAFF. The DNA for the CDR3 is TGTGCCAGCAGTGCACAACAGAACACTGAAGCTTTCTTT.